These 28 T cell receptor beta chains share one sample of origin, sequenced in a study of molecular identifiers for immune sequencing clone quantification (dated by TCRdb to the late 2010s). The library was built by means of PCR. The data were produced on an Illumina HiSeq 4000. TCRdb cleaned the public reads at Q25 with fastp, built clones with MiXCR and kept in-frame beta chains. Rows are unified per CDR3 protein, each entry keeping the most common DNA and genes. Here the sample has over 600,000 distinct CDR3 sequences; around 20% occur a single time. 0.85% of the sample lies in the top ten. Sequencing used naive CD8+ T cells from blood, with Jurkat cell RNA spiked in. The cell subset or site label of this sample denotes: FACS-sorted CD8+CD4-CCR7+CD45RA+ naive T cells. These receptors were taken from a human donor in good health. Some libraries in this study had Jurkat cell RNA spiked in.

This clonotype was detected ten times or more. The chain carries TRBV7-9 and TRBJ2-3; D remains unclear. The V end was cut by 0 bases, the J end by 2 bases, with 6 bases between. Germline values: CDR1 SEHNR, CDR2 FQNEAQ (reference sequence). The CDR3 extends over 14 amino acids. CDR3 nucleotide sequence: TGTGCCAGCAGCTTAGCTAGGATCACAGATACGCAGTATTTT. This translates into CASSLARITDTQYF. Combining the CDR3 with reference TRBV7-9 and TRBJ2-3 gives the whole variable domain DTGVSQNPRHKITKRGQNVTFRCDPISEHNRLYWYRQTLGQGPEFLTYFQNEAQLEKSRLLSDRFSAERPKGSFSTLEIQRTEQGDSAMYLCASSLARITDTQYFGPGTRLTVL.

This clonotype was counted ten times or more. The genes are TRBV19 and TRBJ2-3; D perhaps matches TRBD1 (6 bases). The CDR3 loop spans 15 amino acids. V was trimmed by 4 bases and J by 2 bases, leaving 13 bases between them. CDR1 and CDR2 (germline): LNHDA, SQIVND (reference sequence). Here the CDR3 DNA reads TGTGCCAGTAGTAAGGGGGAGACTTCCACAGATACGCAGTATTTT. As protein: CASSKGETSTDTQYF.

A word on this clonotype: This CDR3 fails to terminate in the conserved phenylalanine or tryptophan, so it likely reflects a read error. The chain joins TRBV2 to TRBJ1-2; 7 positions match TRBD1. Germline assignment: CDR1 SNHLY and CDR2 FYNNEI. The V gene end was trimmed by 8 bases and the J gene end by 7 bases; junction bases not matched to a gene: 13. This CDR3 region has 14 residues. The CDR3 loop reads CASRDSVSDGGYTL. DNA of the CDR3: TGTGCCAGCCGGGACAGCGTATCGGACGGTGGCTACACCCTC.

As to this clonotype: This may be a read error, as it is one base from a much larger clone. The genes are TRBV10-3 and TRBJ2-7, with 7 bases fitting TRBD2. CDR1 and CDR2 (germline): ENHRY, SYGVKD. Germline trimming cut 2 bases from V and 6 bases from J; bases unmatched to any gene: 7. The CDR3 is 14 residues long. CDR3 amino acids: CAISEGRASGEQYF. In nucleotides, the CDR3 is TGTGCCATCAGTGAGGGCAGGGCTAGCGGCGAGCAGTACTTC.

Comment on this clonotype: Just one base apart from a much larger clone, this may be a read error. This chain links TRBV27 with TRBJ1-2; unclear D gene. The length of the CDR3 is 13 residues. CDR1 MNHEY and CDR2 SMNVEV come from the germline V gene (reference sequence). The V end was cut by 4 bases, the J end by 2 bases, with 8 bases between. The CDR3 is CASSWARNYGYTF. In nucleotides, the CDR3 is TGTGCCAGCAGTTGGGCCCGCAACTATGGCTACACCTTC.

This clonotype has at least ten counts. The V and J genes are TRBV9 and TRBJ2-3, with 7 bases lining up with TRBD2. With V trimmed by 4 bases and J by 0 bases, 8 bases remained unmatched. Per the germline V gene, CDR1 is SGDLS and CDR2 is YYNGEE. The CDR3 totals 16 residues. CDR3 protein: CASSPSLAASTDTQYF. CDR3 DNA sequence: TGTGCCAGCAGCCCCAGCCTAGCGGCTAGCACAGATACGCAGTATTTT.

This clonotype has more than one count but fewer than ten. In DNA form, the CDR3 reads TGTGCCAGCAGCCTTTACAGGGTCACAGATACGCAGTATTTT. Amino acids: CASSLYRVTDTQYF. V is TRBV6-5 and J is TRBJ2-3; TRBD1 is a possible D gene (6 bases). The ends were cut back, 6 bases at V and 2 bases at J, with 12 bases in the middle. Germline V gene lookup returns CDR1 MNHEY and CDR2 SVGAGI. The CDR3 is 14 amino acids.

As for this clonotype: This could be a read error, since a much larger clone is one nucleotide away. The V and J genes are TRBV7-9 and TRBJ1-4; D possibly corresponds to TRBD1 (5 bases). This CDR3 is built from 14 residues. The V gene's germline CDR1 is SEHNR and CDR2 FQNEAQ (reference sequence). Here the CDR3 DNA reads TGTGCCAGCAGCCCCCCGGTTAAAGGGGAAAAACCGTTTTTT. This sequence encodes CASSPPVKGEKPFF.

This clonotype has only a few counts. V is TRBV28 and J is TRBJ2-1; the match to TRBD1 covers 7 bases. J gave up 8 bases and V 4 bases, and 11 bases lay outside the gene matches. CDR1 and CDR2 from the germline V gene are MDHEN and SYDVKM. The CDR3 consists of 15 residues. The DNA for the CDR3 is TGTGCCAGCAGTTGGACGCCGACAGGGTTCGATGAGCAGTTCTTC. It specifies CASSWTPTGFDEQFF. Combining the CDR3 with reference TRBV28 and TRBJ2-1 gives the whole variable domain DVKVTQSSRYLVKRTGEKVFLECVQDMDHENMFWYRQDPGLGLRLIYFSYDVKMKEKGDIPEGYSVSREKKERFSLILESASTNQTSMYLCASSWTPTGFDEQFFGPGTRLTVL.

This clonotype was seen just once. A much larger clone differs by one base, so this may be a read error. The V call is TRBV19, the J call TRBJ1-5; maybe TRBD1 (5 bases). The CDR3 totals 15 residues. The germline V gene encodes CDR1 LNHDA and CDR2 SQIVND (reference sequence). V lost 3 bases and J 0 bases, leaving 9 bases between the germline ends. DNA of the CDR3: TGTGCCAGTAGTATTAGGGGCTCTAGCAATCAGCCCCAGCATTTT. This translates into CASSIRGSSNQPQHF.

Many counts were recorded for this clonotype. This sequence joins TRBV15 and TRBJ2-3; tentative D call: TRBD1 (5 bases). The germline gives CDR1 LNHNV, CDR2 YYDKDF (reference sequence). The V end lost 5 bases, the J end lost 8 bases, and 14 bases lay between the germline ends. This CDR3 region has 13 residues. CDR3 loop: CATSVPAGSTQYF. In DNA form, the CDR3 reads TGTGCCACCAGCGTACCGGCAGGGTCTACGCAGTATTTT.

Regarding this clonotype: With a much larger clone just one base away, this may be a read error. The chain links TRBV12-3 or TRBV12-4 to TRBJ2-7, with 8 bases aligning to TRBD2. The CDR3 contains 16 residues. This CDR3 reads CASSLAYTSGPYEQCF. CDR3 DNA: TGTGCCAGCAGTTTAGCGTATACTAGCGGCCCCTACGAGCAGTGCTTC.

There are many counts of this clonotype. The chain recombines TRBV20-1 with TRBJ2-3, with 11 bases aligning to TRBD2. The V gene end was trimmed by 0 bases and the J gene end by 1 base; junction bases not matched to a gene: 0. The CDR3 loop spans 15 amino acids. Looked up from germline, CDR1 is DFQATT and CDR2 is SNEGSKA (reference sequence). The DNA of the CDR3 is TGCAGTGCTAGAGAGACTAGCGGGGGCACAGATACGCAGTATTTT. Translating it yields CSARETSGGTDTQYF.

This clonotype appeared many times. For the CDR3, the DNA is TGCAGTGCTTTCAGGGGCACAGGGTATCAGCCCCAGCATTTT. Its translation: CSAFRGTGYQPQHF. This chain connects TRBV20-1 to TRBJ1-5, with a possible D match to TRBD1 (6 bases). The CDR3 spans 14 residues. Germline CDR1 and CDR2: DFQATT and SNEGSKA (reference sequence). Trimming removed 5 bases at V and 5 bases at J, with 16 bases between.

This clonotype was counted at least ten times. The gene calls are TRBV30 and TRBJ2-2; D possibly corresponds to TRBD1 (7 bases). V lost 4 bases to trimming and J lost 1 base, with 16 bases between them. This CDR3 is built from 16 residues. Germline V gene lookup returns CDR1 GTSNPN and CDR2 SVGIG (reference sequence). The CDR3 nucleotides are TGTGCCTGGAATGGCGGGACAGAACTGAACACCGGGGAGCTGTTTTTT. It codes for CAWNGGTELNTGELFF. Complete variable domain (other parts from reference TRBV30 and TRBJ2-2): SQTIHQWPATLVQPVGSPLSLECTVEGTSNPNLYWYRQAAGRGLQLLFYSVGIGQISSEVPQNLSASRPQDRQFILSSKKLLLSDSGFYLCAWNGGTELNTGELFFGEGSRLTVL.

This clonotype was observed many times. The chain couples TRBV30 to TRBJ1-2, with 7 bases that match TRBD1. V dropped 4 bases and J dropped 7; count of bases not matched to a gene: 3. Germline CDR1 GTSNPN, CDR2 SVGIG (reference sequence). This CDR3 has 11 residues. CDR3 region: CAWKGARGYTF. CDR3 DNA: TGTGCCTGGAAGGGGGCGCGTGGCTACACCTTC.

Comment on this clonotype: One base away lies a much larger clone, so this may be a sequencing read error. The V gene is TRBV4-3, the J gene TRBJ2-7; D gene uncertain. Germline assignment: CDR1 LGHNA and CDR2 YSLEER. There are 15 residues in the CDR3. CDR3 amino acids: CAGSQDGRRSYEQYF. CDR3 DNA sequence: TGCGCCGGCAGCCAAGATGGGCGCCGCTCCTACGAGCAGTACTTC.

This clonotype was counted ten times or more. The chain carries TRBV4-3 and TRBJ1-1, with a tentative D call TRBD1 (5 bases). The CDR3 loop spans 15 amino acids. V lost 0 bases and J 2 bases, leaving 10 bases between the germline ends. CDR1 and CDR2 (germline): LGHNA, YSLEER. The CDR3 DNA is TGCGCCAGCAGCCAAGAGGGGCAGATAAACACTGAAGCTTTCTTT. Translation gives CASSQEGQINTEAFF.

This clonotype occurred a few times. The chain employs TRBV6-5 and TRBJ1-2; D is unresolved. Germline V gives CDR1 MNHEY, CDR2 SVGAGI. Trimming took off 5 bases at V and 2 bases at J, with 12 bases between the two ends. The CDR3 has 14 residues. CDR3 coding DNA: TGTGCCAGCAGTCCAGTTCGATTCAACTATGGCTACACCTTC. Translating gives CASSPVRFNYGYTF.

Comment on this clonotype: A much larger clonotype is one base distant, so this may be a read error. The V gene is TRBV20-1, the J gene TRBJ1-5; D ambiguous. This CDR3 region has 16 residues. Germline CDR1 and CDR2: DFQATT and SNEGSKA (reference sequence). CDR3 in DNA: TGCAGTGCTAGAGATCGGTCAGCTTCTAGCAGTCAGCCCCAGCATTTT. It yields the protein CSARDRSASSSQPQHF.

Remarks on this clonotype: A much more abundant neighbour one base away suggests this may be a read error. This chain links TRBV3-1 with TRBJ1-4, with D maybe TRBD1 (6 bases). CDR1 and CDR2 (germline): LGHDT, YNNKEL (reference sequence). This CDR3 is built from 14 residues. The CDR3 protein is CASSPAVGGEKLSF. DNA of the CDR3: TGTGCCAGCAGCCCCGCCGTAGGGGGTGAAAAACTGTCTTTT.

This clonotype was picked up a small number of times. The gene calls are TRBV11-3 and TRBJ2-1, with 7 bases identical to TRBD2. The germline gives CDR1 SGHNT, CDR2 YENEEA. The CDR3 runs to 13 residues. V gave up 4 bases and J gave up 8 bases; unmatched junction bases: 5. The CDR3 sequence is CASSSRRGDEQFF. The CDR3 bases are TGTGCCAGCAGCTCCCGACGGGGGGATGAGCAGTTCTTC. Complete variable domain (other parts from reference TRBV11-3 and TRBJ2-1): EAGVVQSPRYKIIEKKQPVAFWCNPISGHNTLYWYLQNLGQGPELLIRYENEEAVDDSQLPKDRFSAERLKGVDSTLKIQPAELGDSAVYLCASSSRRGDEQFFGPGTRLTVL.

This clonotype was picked up many times. The rearrangement uses TRBV19 and TRBJ1-1, with D maybe TRBD1 (5 bases). The V end was cut by 1 base, the J end by 3 bases, with 12 bases between. Germline CDR1 reads LNHDA; CDR2 reads SQIVND (reference sequence). This CDR3 is 15 amino acids long. Here the CDR3 DNA reads TGTGCCAGTAGTATAGCTTCTAGGGGATACACTGAAGCTTTCTTT. Residues: CASSIASRGYTEAFF.

This clonotype was seen a few times. V gene TRBV4-1 combines with J gene TRBJ2-1; D gene ambiguous. The CDR3 is 15 residues long. V lost 1 base and J lost 5, with 12 bases in between. Germline V gene sequence: CDR1 MGHRA, CDR2 YSYEKL. The CDR3 loop is CASSQVVNSDNEQFF. CDR3 in DNA: TGCGCCAGCAGCCAAGTGGTCAATTCGGACAATGAGCAGTTCTTC.

This clonotype was observed many times. This sequence joins TRBV20-1 and TRBJ2-5; possibly TRBD1 for D (6 bases). CDR1 is DFQATT, CDR2 SNEGSKA, per germline (reference sequence). The CDR3 extends over 14 amino acids. V lost 0 bases and J lost 5, with 13 bases in between. CDR3 amino acids: CSARDGAGDETQYF. The CDR3 bases are TGCAGTGCTAGAGATGGGGCAGGGGACGAGACCCAGTACTTC.

This clonotype was counted many times. The chain links TRBV4-3 to TRBJ1-2; the D gene is possibly TRBD1 (5 bases). Trimming stripped 1 base from V and 7 bases from J, with 10 bases between. Germline-derived CDR1 and CDR2 are LGHNA and YSLEER. CDR3 length: 13 residues. DNA for the CDR3: TGCGCCAGCAGCCAAGGGGCTAGGGGTGGCTACACCTTC. Its translation: CASSQGARGGYTF.

This clonotype came up many times. The rearrangement joins TRBV7-9 to TRBJ1-3; tentative D call: TRBD1 (6 bases). This CDR3 spans 16 amino acids. Germline lookup yields CDR1 SEHNR and CDR2 FQNEAQ (reference sequence). Trimming removed 7 bases from V and 0 bases from J, with 16 bases in between. The CDR3 DNA reads TGTGCCAGCATGATAACAGGGTTCAGCTCTGGAAACACCATATATTTT. Residues: CASMITGFSSGNTIYF.

For this clonotype: At one of its ends the junction is not consistent with the germline gene, which may arise from a read error. This chain connects TRBV27 to TRBJ2-2; D might be TRBD2 (5 bases). Germline assignment: CDR1 MNHEY and CDR2 SMNVEV (reference sequence). The CDR3 length is 13 residues. Here the CDR3 reads CASSLGSAGKLFF. Written as DNA, the CDR3 is TGTGCCAGCAGTTTGGGGAGCGCCGGGAAGCTGTTTTTT.